This TCR beta chain was observed in a study of T cells in tumors after PD-1 blockade. Study-wide background: Prior checkpoint blockade, systemic immunosuppressant use, or anti-cancer therapy within 4 weeks excluded patients. During anti-PD-1 treatment, some patients continued daily vismodegib 150 mg. Each patient got pembrolizumab 200 mg every 3 weeks or cemiplimab 350 mg every 2 weeks.

CDR1 KGHSY and CDR2 FQNENV come from the germline V gene. The germline V and J ends were trimmed by 2 bases and 0 bases, with 8 bases remaining between them. This CDR3 comprises 14 residues. Assay: immunoSEQ multiplex PCR; the TCRdb copy retains only in-frame clones and omits some. The sample lists about 20,000 clones; around 80% were seen once. The clonotype originates from a human donor with basal cell carcinoma. This sequence joins TRBV16 and TRBJ2-7; D is unresolved. Specimen: PBMCs, collected before anti-PD-1 treatment. CDR3 residues: CASSQVYGSYEQYF. CDR3 DNA: TGTGCCAGCAGCCAAGTCTACGGCTCCTACGAGCAGTACTTC.